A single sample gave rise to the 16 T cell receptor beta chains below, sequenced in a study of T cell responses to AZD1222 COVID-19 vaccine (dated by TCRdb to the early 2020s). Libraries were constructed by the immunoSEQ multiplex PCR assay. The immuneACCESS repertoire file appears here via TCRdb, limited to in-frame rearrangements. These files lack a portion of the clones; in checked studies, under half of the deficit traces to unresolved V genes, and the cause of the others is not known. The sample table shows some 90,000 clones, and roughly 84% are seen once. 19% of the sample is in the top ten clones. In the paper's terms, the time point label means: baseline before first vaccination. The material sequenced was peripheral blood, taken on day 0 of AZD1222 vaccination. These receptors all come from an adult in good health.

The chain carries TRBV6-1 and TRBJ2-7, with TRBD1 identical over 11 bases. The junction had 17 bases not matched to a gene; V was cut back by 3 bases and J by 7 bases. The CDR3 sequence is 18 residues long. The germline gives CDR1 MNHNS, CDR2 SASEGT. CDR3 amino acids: CASSDGDLFGTGGGEQYF. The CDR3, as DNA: TGTGCCAGCAGTGATGGGGACCTTTTCGGGACAGGGGGGGGTGAGCAGTACTTC.

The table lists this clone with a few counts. CDR3 bases: TGCGCCAGCAGCGGGGGGACAGGGGACATGGAGACCCAGTACTTC. It translates to CASSGGTGDMETQYF. The rearrangement links TRBV5-1 to TRBJ2-5; 10 nucleotides line up with TRBD1. The germline gives CDR1 SGHRS, CDR2 YFSETQ. Unmatched junction bases numbered 8, after V lost 4 bases and J lost 5 bases. The CDR3 is 15 residues long. The full variable domain, completed using reference TRBV5-1 and TRBJ2-5, is KAGVTQTPRYLIKTRGQQVTLSCSPISGHRSVSWYQQTPGQGLQFLFEYFSETQRNKGNFPGRFSGRQFSNSRSEMNVSTLELGDSALYLCASSGGTGDMETQYFGPGTRLLVL.

DNA for the CDR3: TGTGCCAGCAGCTTAAGTCCTAGCGGGGTGGAAGAGCAGTTCTTC. It translates to CASSLSPSGVEEQFF. The chain combines TRBV7-3 with TRBJ2-1; 9 nucleotides agree with TRBD2. Germline values: CDR1 SGHTA, CDR2 FQGTGA. Germline trimming cut 1 base from V and 10 bases from J; bases unmatched to any gene: 8. The CDR3 spans 15 residues.

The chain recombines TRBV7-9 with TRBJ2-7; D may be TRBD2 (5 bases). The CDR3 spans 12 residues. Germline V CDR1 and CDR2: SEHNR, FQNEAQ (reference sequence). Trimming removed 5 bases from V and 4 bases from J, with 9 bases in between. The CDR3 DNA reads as TGTGCCAGCAGCCCACTAGGTTACGAGCAGTACTTC. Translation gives CASSPLGYEQYF.

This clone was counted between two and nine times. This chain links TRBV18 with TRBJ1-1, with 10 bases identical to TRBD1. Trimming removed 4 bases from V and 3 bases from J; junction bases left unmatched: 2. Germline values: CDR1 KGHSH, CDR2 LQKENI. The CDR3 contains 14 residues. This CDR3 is CASSRQGADTEAFF. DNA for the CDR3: TGTGCCAGCTCACGACAGGGGGCCGACACTGAAGCTTTCTTT.

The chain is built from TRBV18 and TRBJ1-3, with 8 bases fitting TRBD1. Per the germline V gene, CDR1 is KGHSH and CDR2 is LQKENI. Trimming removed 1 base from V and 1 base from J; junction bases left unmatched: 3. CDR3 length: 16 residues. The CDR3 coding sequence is TGTGCCAGCTCACCACAGACAGGGGTGTCTGGAAACACCATATATTTT. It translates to CASSPQTGVSGNTIYF.

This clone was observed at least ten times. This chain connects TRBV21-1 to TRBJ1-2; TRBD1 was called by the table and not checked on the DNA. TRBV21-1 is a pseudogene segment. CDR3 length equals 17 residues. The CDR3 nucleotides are TGTGCCAGCAGCAAAGTATCAAAGGACAGGGAGGTCTATGGCTACACCTTC. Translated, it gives CASSKVSKDREVYGYTF.

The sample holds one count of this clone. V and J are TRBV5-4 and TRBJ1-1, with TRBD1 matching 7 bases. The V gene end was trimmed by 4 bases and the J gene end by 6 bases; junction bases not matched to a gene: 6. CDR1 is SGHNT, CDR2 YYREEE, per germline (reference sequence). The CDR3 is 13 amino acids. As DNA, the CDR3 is TGTGCCAGCAGCCCTAACAGGGGTTCTGAAGCTTTCTTT. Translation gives CASSPNRGSEAFF. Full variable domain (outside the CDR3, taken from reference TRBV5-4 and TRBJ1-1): ETGVTQSPTHLIKTRGQQVTLRCSSQSGHNTVSWYQQALGQGPQFIFQYYREEENGRGNFPPRFSGLQFPNYSSELNVNALELDDSALYLCASSPNRGSEAFFGQGTRLTVV.

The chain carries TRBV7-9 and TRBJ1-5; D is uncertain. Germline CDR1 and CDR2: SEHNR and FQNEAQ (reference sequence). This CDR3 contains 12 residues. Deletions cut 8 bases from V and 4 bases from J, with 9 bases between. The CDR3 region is CASAVGNQPQHF. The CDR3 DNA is TGTGCCAGCGCTGTAGGGAATCAGCCCCAGCATTTT.

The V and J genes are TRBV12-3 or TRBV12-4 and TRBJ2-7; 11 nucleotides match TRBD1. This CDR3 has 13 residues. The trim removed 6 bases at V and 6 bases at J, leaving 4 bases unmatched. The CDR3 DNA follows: TGTGCCAGCAGGGGACAGGGGGGAGGCGAGCAGTACTTC. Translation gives CASRGQGGGEQYF.

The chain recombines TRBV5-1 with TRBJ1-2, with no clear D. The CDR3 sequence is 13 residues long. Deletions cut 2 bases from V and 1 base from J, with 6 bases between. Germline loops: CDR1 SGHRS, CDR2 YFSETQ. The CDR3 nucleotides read TGCGCCAGCAGCTTTGCTGATAACTATGGCTACACCTTC. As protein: CASSFADNYGYTF.

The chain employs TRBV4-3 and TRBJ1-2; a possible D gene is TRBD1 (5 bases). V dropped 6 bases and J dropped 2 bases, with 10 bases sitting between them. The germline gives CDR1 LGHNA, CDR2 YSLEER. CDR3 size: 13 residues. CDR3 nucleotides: TGCGCCAGCAGTGGGGGATTCAACTATGGCTACACCTTC. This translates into CASSGGFNYGYTF.

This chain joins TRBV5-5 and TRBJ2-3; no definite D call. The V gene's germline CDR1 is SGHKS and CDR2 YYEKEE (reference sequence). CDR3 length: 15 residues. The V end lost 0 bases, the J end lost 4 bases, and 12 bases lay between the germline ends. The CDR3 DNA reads TGTGCCAGCAGCTTGGGCTCCGGGCTGTCAGATACGCAGTATTTT. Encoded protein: CASSLGSGLSDTQYF.

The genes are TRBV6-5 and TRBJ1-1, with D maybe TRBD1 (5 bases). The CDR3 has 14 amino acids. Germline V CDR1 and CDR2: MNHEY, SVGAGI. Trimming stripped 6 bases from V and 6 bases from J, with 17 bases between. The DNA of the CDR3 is TGTGCCAGCAGCGGACACCCGCTCCGGTCTGAAGCTTTCTTT. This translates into CASSGHPLRSEAFF.

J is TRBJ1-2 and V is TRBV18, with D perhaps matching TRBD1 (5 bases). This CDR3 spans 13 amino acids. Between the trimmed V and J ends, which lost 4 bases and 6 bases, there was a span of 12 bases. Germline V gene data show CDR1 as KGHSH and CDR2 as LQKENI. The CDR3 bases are TGTGCCAGCTCACTGATGGACATCGATGGCTACACCTTC. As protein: CASSLMDIDGYTF. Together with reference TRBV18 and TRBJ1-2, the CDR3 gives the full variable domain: NAGVMQNPRHLVRRRGQEARLRCSPMKGHSHVYWYRQLPEEGLKFMVYLQKENIIDESGMPKERFSAEFPKEGPSILRIQQVVRGDSAAYFCASSLMDIDGYTFGSGTRLTVV.

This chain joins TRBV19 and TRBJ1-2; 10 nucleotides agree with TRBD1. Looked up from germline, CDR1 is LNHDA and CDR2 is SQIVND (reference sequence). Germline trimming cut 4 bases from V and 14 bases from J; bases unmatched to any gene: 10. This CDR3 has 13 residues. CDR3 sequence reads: CASSTTPGQGQTF. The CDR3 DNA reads TGTGCCAGTAGTACTACCCCGGGACAGGGGCAAACCTTC.